The clone carrying this T cell receptor (beta chain) was detected once. This specimen belongs to a study of control samples from healthy donors and cancer patients. Using immunoSEQ multiplex PCR, the repertoire was profiled, and TCRdb retains in-frame clones only, with some absent. The data hold tens of thousands of clones, with just over 90% observed a single time. Trimming took off 5 bases at V and 7 bases at J, with 12 bases between the two ends. CDR1 and CDR2 (germline): LNHDA, SQIVND (reference sequence). This CDR3 contains 13 residues. The clonotype originates from a man younger than 45 with colorectal cancer. Sequencing was done on a sample of PBMCs. The chain recombines TRBV19 with TRBJ1-3; D possibly corresponds to TRBD1 (5 bases). The CDR3 DNA sequence: TGTGCCAGTAGTGGACCAGGGATGAACACCATATATTTT. The encoded protein is CASSGPGMNTIYF.